This T cell receptor beta chain was recovered during a study of control samples from healthy donors and cancer patients. The ends were cut back, 0 bases at V and 3 bases at J, with 8 bases in the middle. CDR3 length: 14 amino acids. Germline V gene data show CDR1 as GTSNPN and CDR2 as SVGIG (reference sequence). In this sample, this clone turned up many times. Assay: immunoSEQ multiplex PCR; the TCRdb copy retains only in-frame clones and omits some. Here the sample spans 150,000 to 200,000 clones, approximately 86% being singletons. The receptor was derived from a young man in good health. Specimen: blood. V and J are TRBV30 and TRBJ2-2; no definite D call. This CDR3 reads CAWSVLLYTGELFF. The CDR3 DNA reads TGTGCCTGGAGTGTACTACTGTACACCGGGGAGCTGTTTTTT.